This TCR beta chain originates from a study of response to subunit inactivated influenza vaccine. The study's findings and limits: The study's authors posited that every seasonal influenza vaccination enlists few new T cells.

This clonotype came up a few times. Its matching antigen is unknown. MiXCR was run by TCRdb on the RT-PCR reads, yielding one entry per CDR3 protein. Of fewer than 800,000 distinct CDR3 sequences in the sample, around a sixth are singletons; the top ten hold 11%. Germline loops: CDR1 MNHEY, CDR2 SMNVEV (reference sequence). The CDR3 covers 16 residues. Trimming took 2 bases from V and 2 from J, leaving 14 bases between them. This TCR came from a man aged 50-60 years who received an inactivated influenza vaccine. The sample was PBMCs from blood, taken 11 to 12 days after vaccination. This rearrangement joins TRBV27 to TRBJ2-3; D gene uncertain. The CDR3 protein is CASSLIRPMATDTQYF. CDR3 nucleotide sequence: TGTGCCAGCAGTTTAATCCGGCCGATGGCCACAGATACGCAGTATTTT.